The 23 T cell receptor beta chains below come from one sample, sequenced in a study of Tregs in tolerant kidney transplant recipients. Method: immunoSEQ multiplex PCR; TCRdb's copy keeps in-frame clones and lacks some. This table holds about 110,000 clones, 90% found once. Sequenced here: CD4+ T cells from blood, sampled before the transplant. Receptors were obtained from a human donor who received a combined kidney and bone marrow transplant.

This chain links TRBV2 with TRBJ1-1; D is possibly TRBD1 (5 bases). This CDR3 comprises 15 residues. The germline V gene has CDR1 SNHLY and CDR2 FYNNEI. The V end lost 8 bases, the J end lost 5 bases, and 21 bases lay between the germline ends. The CDR3 here is CASGTIAPGGTEAFF. The CDR3 DNA reads as TGTGCCAGCGGCACGATCGCCCCGGGGGGTACTGAAGCTTTCTTT. The entire variable domain, with the rest obtained from reference TRBV2 and TRBJ1-1, is as follows: EPEVTQTPSHQVTQMGQEVILRCVPISNHLYFYWYRQILGQKVEFLVSFYNNEISEKSEIFDDQFSVERPDGSNFTLKIRSTKLEDSAMYFCASGTIAPGGTEAFFGQGTRLTVV.

The V gene is TRBV6-5, the J gene TRBJ2-3; D may be TRBD1 (5 bases). Deletions cut 6 bases from V and 6 bases from J, with 13 bases between. Germline assignment: CDR1 MNHEY and CDR2 SVGAGI. The CDR3 has 13 amino acids. The CDR3 DNA reads as TGTGCCAGCAGAGGGCAGAAGGGGGATACGCAGTATTTT. Amino acid sequence: CASRGQKGDTQYF.

This chain links TRBV28 with TRBJ2-1, with 7 bases that match TRBD1. V lost 1 base to trimming and J lost 12 bases; unmatched junction nucleotides: 3. The germline V gene has CDR1 MDHEN and CDR2 SYDVKM. This CDR3 spans 12 amino acids. The CDR3 nucleotides read TGTGCCAGCAGTTTATTCCGGACAGGGCAGTTCTTC. As protein: CASSLFRTGQFF.

The J gene is TRBJ2-1, the V gene TRBV11-2, with TRBD1 matching 10 bases. V was pared by 6 bases and J by 8 bases, with 10 bases of the junction left unmatched. The length of the CDR3 is 15 residues. In germline, CDR1 is SGHAT, CDR2 FQNNGV. CDR3 nucleotides: TGTGCCAGCAGGAAGGGGGGACAGGGGCGGGATGAGCAGTTCTTC. Translating it yields CASRKGGQGRDEQFF.

The chain employs TRBV5-4 and TRBJ2-6, with D unresolved. Germline V lookup: CDR1 SGHNT, CDR2 YYREEE (reference sequence). This CDR3 spans 15 amino acids. V lost 3 bases, J lost 2 bases, and 9 bases lay in between. CDR3: CASSSNYPGANVLTF. The CDR3 DNA follows: TGTGCCAGCAGCTCGAACTATCCTGGGGCCAACGTCCTGACTTTC.

V usage is TRBV2 and J usage is TRBJ2-7; 15 bases line up with TRBD2. The V gene's germline CDR1 is SNHLY and CDR2 FYNNEI. Trimming took 9 bases from V and 5 from J; bases not matched to a gene: 5. The CDR3 length is 14 residues. CDR3 loop: CARGGLAGGNEQYF. In nucleotides, the CDR3 is TGTGCCAGGGGGGGACTAGCGGGAGGTAACGAGCAGTACTTC.

J is TRBJ1-5 and V is TRBV2, with 7 positions matching TRBD1. The CDR3 is 15 residues long. Germline CDR1 SNHLY, CDR2 FYNNEI. The trim removed 6 bases at V and 1 base at J, leaving 6 bases unmatched. The CDR3 DNA sequence: TGTGCCAGCAGCCAGGCAGGGGGAAGCAATCAGCCCCAGCATTTT. This codes for CASSQAGGSNQPQHF.

The gene calls are TRBV2 and TRBJ1-2, with TRBD1 matching 10 bases. The CDR3 loop spans 16 amino acids. Germline V gene sequence: CDR1 SNHLY, CDR2 FYNNEI. The ends lost 6 bases at V and 3 bases at J; junction bases unmatched: 10. The CDR3 nucleotides are TGTGCCAGCAGCGAATTACGGACAGGGGGGGACTATGGCTACACCTTC. Its translation is CASSELRTGGDYGYTF.

V gene TRBV29-1 combines with J gene TRBJ2-3; possible D gene TRBD2, 5 bases. The germline V and J ends were trimmed by 7 bases and 2 bases, with 19 bases remaining between them. Germline V gene sequence: CDR1 SQVTM, CDR2 ANQGSEA. This CDR3 comprises 15 residues. The CDR3 spells CSAPREDSYTDTQYF. The CDR3 nucleotides are TGCAGCGCTCCCCGAGAGGACTCATACACAGATACGCAGTATTTT.

The chain employs TRBV10-3 and TRBJ1-6; possible D gene TRBD1, 5 bases. From germline, CDR1 is ENHRY and CDR2 SYGVKD. The CDR3 has 15 amino acids. The V end lost 5 bases, the J end lost 9 bases, and 17 bases lay between the germline ends. CDR3 nucleotide sequence: TGTGCCATCAGTAACCCGGGGGGTACAAGTTCACCCCTCCACTTT. Protein: CAISNPGGTSSPLHF.

This chain uses TRBV6-1 with TRBJ2-1, with TRBD2 matching over 9 bases. Germline values: CDR1 MNHNS, CDR2 SASEGT. The V gene end was trimmed by 3 bases and the J gene end by 7 bases; junction bases not matched to a gene: 7. The CDR3 is made up of 15 amino acids. In DNA form, the CDR3 reads TGTGCCAGCAGTGACCTAGGGCTAGCGGGAAATGAGCAGTTCTTC. Protein sequence: CASSDLGLAGNEQFF.

This clone was seen only once. The J gene is TRBJ2-1, the V gene TRBV2; D possibly corresponds to TRBD1 (5 bases). The CDR3 is 13 amino acids. V was cut by 7 bases and J by 12 bases, with 19 bases left in between. Germline loops: CDR1 SNHLY, CDR2 FYNNEI. The CDR3 is CASTQQGLSGQFF. The CDR3 DNA sequence: TGTGCCAGCACACAGCAGGGTCTATCGGGGCAGTTCTTC.

The rearrangement links TRBV5-1 to TRBJ2-3; TRBD2 matches 9 bases. Germline CDR1 reads SGHRS; CDR2 reads YFSETQ. The CDR3 contains 15 residues. Trimming at V came to 7 bases and at J to 6 bases, leaving 12 bases not matched to a gene. DNA of the CDR3: TGCGCCAGCGGCCTACCCATGGCGGGGGGGGATACGCAGTATTTT. Translating it yields CASGLPMAGGDTQYF.

V usage is TRBV5-4 and J usage is TRBJ2-7; 10 nucleotides line up with TRBD1. The trim removed 4 bases at V and 0 bases at J, leaving 4 bases unmatched. The germline gives CDR1 SGHNT, CDR2 YYREEE (reference sequence). The CDR3 contains 15 residues. CDR3 sequence reads: CASSKGQGDSYEQYF. CDR3 sequence (DNA): TGTGCCAGCAGCAAAGGACAGGGGGACTCCTACGAGCAGTACTTC.

The V gene is TRBV6-1, the J gene TRBJ2-5, with 9 bases fitting TRBD1. The CDR3 length is 16 residues. J lost 5 bases, V lost 11 bases, and 18 bases had no gene match. CDR1 and CDR2 (germline): MNHNS, SASEGT. The CDR3 DNA follows: TGTGCCGGAAGTGGGACAGGGTTTCGGCATCGGGAGACCCAGTACTTC. Its protein product is CAGSGTGFRHRETQYF.

This clone was found once. The V gene is TRBV7-8, the J gene TRBJ1-1; D gene unclear. The CDR3 has 13 residues. Germline CDR1 and CDR2: SGHVS and FQNEAQ. The germline V and J ends were trimmed by 8 bases and 5 bases, with 15 bases remaining between them. The CDR3 nucleotides read TGTGCCAGCGTGTGGGGAGGTGGGACTGAAGCTTTCTTT. Its translation is CASVWGGGTEAFF.

V is TRBV7-6 and J is TRBJ2-1; TRBD2 is a possible D gene (5 bases). The CDR3 has 11 amino acids. Trimming shortened V by 5 bases and J by 10 bases, and 9 bases separated the two germline ends. CDR1 is SGHVS, CDR2 FNYEAQ, per germline. CDR3 amino acids: CASSPSLEQFF. CDR3 in DNA: TGTGCCAGCAGCCCTAGCTTGGAGCAGTTCTTC. Filled out from reference TRBV7-6 and TRBJ2-1, the complete variable domain reads GAGVSQSPRYKVTKRGQDVALRCDPISGHVSLYWYRQALGQGPEFLTYFNYEAQQDKSGLPNDRFSAERPEGSISTLTIQRTEQRDSAMYRCASSPSLEQFFGPGTRLTVL.

The chain links TRBV21-1 to TRBJ2-7; TRBD2 was called by the table and not checked on the DNA. TRBV21-1 is labeled a pseudogene. CDR3 size: 17 residues. The CDR3 loop is CASSKKPSLRRIYEQYF. The CDR3 DNA is TGTGCCAGCAGCAAAAAGCCGAGTCTCCGGAGAATCTACGAGCAGTACTTC.

The chain links TRBV5-1 to TRBJ1-3, with 9 bases aligning to TRBD1. Germline lookup yields CDR1 SGHRS and CDR2 YFSETQ. The length of the CDR3 is 17 residues. V lost 3 bases, J lost 0 bases, and 7 bases stayed unmatched. The CDR3 protein is CASSSQTGGSSGNTIYF. Here the CDR3 DNA reads TGCGCCAGCAGCTCCCAGACAGGGGGGAGCTCTGGAAACACCATATATTTT.

The chain is built from TRBV9 and TRBJ2-7, with 11 nucleotides matching TRBD1. Germline CDR1 and CDR2: SGDLS and YYNGEE. This CDR3 has 15 residues. After removal of 4 bases from V and 3 bases from J, the junction contained 6 bases not matched to a gene. CDR3 region: CASSTGTGGIYEQYF. DNA for the CDR3: TGTGCCAGCAGCACTGGGACAGGGGGAATCTACGAGCAGTACTTC.

The chain couples TRBV11-2 to TRBJ2-5; possibly TRBD2 for D (6 bases). V lost 3 bases, J lost 0 bases, and 23 bases lay in between. Germline values: CDR1 SGHAT, CDR2 FQNNGV. The CDR3 loop spans 19 amino acids. CDR3 sequence reads: CASSFGKMLAGLNQETQYF. The DNA of the CDR3 is TGTGCCAGCAGCTTTGGTAAAATGTTGGCGGGATTAAACCAAGAGACCCAGTACTTC.

The rearrangement links TRBV6-5 to TRBJ2-5, with 14 bases identical to TRBD2. The V gene end was trimmed by 4 bases and the J gene end by 7 bases; junction bases not matched to a gene: 5. CDR1 MNHEY and CDR2 SVGAGI come from the germline V gene. The CDR3 is 15 amino acids. The CDR3 here is CASSSGLAGVATQYF. In nucleotides, the CDR3 is TGTGCCAGCAGTTCGGGACTAGCGGGAGTGGCGACCCAGTACTTC.

This clone occurred once. The chain couples TRBV28 to TRBJ1-5; TRBD1 is a possible D gene (5 bases). Germline V lookup: CDR1 MDHEN, CDR2 SYDVKM. The CDR3 is made up of 15 amino acids. Trimming left V 7 bases short and J 4 bases short, with 17 bases between. CDR3 sequence reads: CASIVRGDSNQPQHF. The CDR3 DNA reads TGTGCCAGCATCGTACGGGGGGATTCGAATCAGCCCCAGCATTTT.